This record looks at one T cell receptor beta chain sequence and its context. No antigen is known for it. These data originate in a study of cytomegalovirus exposure and HLA in healthy donors. Whole-study findings and limits: A prior analysis recorded that most TCR beta V segments were productive about 87% or about 30% of the time.

Germline V CDR1 and CDR2: MDHEN, SYDVKM. The CDR3 covers 13 residues. With 4 bases removed from V and 5 bases from J, the gap between germline ends came to 9 bases. 60 Vbeta and 13 Jbeta primers were used in PCR. The method was immunoSEQ multiplex PCR; TCRdb's version includes in-frame clones alone and lacks a portion of them. The sample shows about 110,000 clones, 80% of them seen only once. The specimen sequenced was PBMCs. The clonotype comes from a man over 45 in good health and CMV-seronegative. The rearrangement uses TRBV28 and TRBJ2-1; no reliable D call. The CDR3 sequence: CASSYGSNNEQFF. The CDR3, as DNA: TGTGCCAGCAGTTACGGGTCCAACAATGAGCAGTTCTTC. Based on the CDR3 plus reference TRBV28 and TRBJ2-1, the full variable domain is DVKVTQSSRYLVKRTGEKVFLECVQDMDHENMFWYRQDPGLGLRLIYFSYDVKMKEKGDIPEGYSVSREKKERFSLILESASTNQTSMYLCASSYGSNNEQFFGPGTRLTVL.